The next 8 T cell receptor beta chains were all read from a single sample in a study of shared clonotypes between healthy human individuals. Only in-frame clones appear in the TCRdb table, and some are missing; sequencing was by immunoSEQ multiplex PCR. The sample consists of about 2 million clones, 90% to 95% of them appearing once. The sample consisted of naive CD4+ T cells sorted from blood. The subset: CD45RA+ positively selected. The receptors were gathered from a man aged 18 to 29 in good health.

J is TRBJ1-6 and V is TRBV9, with D uncertain. Germline CDR1 and CDR2: SGDLS and YYNGEE. This CDR3 comprises 15 residues. Trimming shortened V by 2 bases and J by 0 bases, and 6 bases separated the two germline ends. The chain's CDR3 is CASSVSSSYNSPLHF. Here the CDR3 DNA reads TGTGCCAGCAGCGTCAGTAGCTCCTATAATTCACCCCTCCACTTT.

The table lists this clone with a count of one. V and J are TRBV5-8 and TRBJ1-4, with no clear D. The ends were cut back, 4 bases at V and 13 bases at J, with 14 bases in the middle. The CDR3 consists of 12 residues. CDR1 and CDR2 (germline): SGHTS, YDEGEE. CDR3 sequence reads: CASSKDLAGLFF. CDR3 in DNA: TGTGCCAGCAGCAAAGACCTGGCGGGACTGTTTTTT. Full variable domain (missing parts from reference TRBV5-8 and TRBJ1-4): EAGVTQSPTHLIKTRGQQATLRCSPISGHTSVYWYQQALGLGLQFLLWYDEGEERNRGNFPPRFSGRQFPNYSSELNVNALELEDSALYLCASSKDLAGLFFGSGTQLSVL.

The chain is built from TRBV7-9 and TRBJ2-2; 7 nucleotides line up with TRBD2. The germline gives CDR1 SEHNR, CDR2 FQNEAQ (reference sequence). The ends lost 5 bases at V and 1 base at J; junction bases unmatched: 4. This CDR3 contains 15 residues. The CDR3 DNA sequence: TGTGCCAGCAGCAATTTAGCGGGGAACACCGGGGAGCTGTTTTTT. Encoded protein: CASSNLAGNTGELFF.

The chain carries TRBV6-1 and TRBJ2-3; tentatively, D is TRBD2 (6 bases). The CDR3 totals 16 residues. Germline CDR1 MNHNS, CDR2 SASEGT. V dropped 4 bases and J dropped 2 bases, with 16 bases sitting between them. The CDR3 loop reads CASSASPGAFTDTQYF. Written as DNA, the CDR3 is TGTGCCAGCAGTGCCAGTCCGGGAGCTTTCACAGATACGCAGTATTTT.

The chain joins TRBV7-2 to TRBJ2-2; 10 positions match TRBD1. J lost 5 bases, V lost 5 bases, and 5 bases had no gene match. This CDR3 contains 15 residues. The germline CDR1 and CDR2 sequences are SGHTA and FQGNSA. CDR3 region: CASSPDRGQTGELFF. The CDR3 nucleotides are TGTGCCAGCAGCCCCGACAGGGGGCAAACCGGGGAGCTGTTTTTT.

The V gene is TRBV11-2, the J gene TRBJ2-7; the D gene is possibly TRBD2 (5 bases). This CDR3 spans 15 amino acids. Germline V gene lookup returns CDR1 SGHAT and CDR2 FQNNGV. V was trimmed by 0 bases and J by 5 bases, leaving 14 bases between them. CDR3 nucleotides: TGTGCCAGCAGCTTAGAACCCCTCCGGCGGGACGAGCAGTACTTC. Translation gives CASSLEPLRRDEQYF.

The rearrangement uses TRBV10-2 and TRBJ2-2, with 11 bases matching TRBD1. Germline CDR1 and CDR2: WSHSY and SAAADI. The J segment lost 6 bases and the V segment lost 8 bases, leaving 2 bases of the junction unmatched. The CDR3 extends over 13 amino acids. The CDR3 region has the DNA TGCGCCAGCGGACAGGGGGCTGCCGGGGAGCTGTTTTTT. It specifies CASGQGAAGELFF.

A single count supports this clone. This chain uses TRBV19 with TRBJ1-6; a possible D gene is TRBD1 (5 bases). Trimming shortened V by 9 bases and J by 8 bases, and 14 bases separated the two germline ends. Germline CDR1 and CDR2: LNHDA and SQIVND (reference sequence). The CDR3 is made up of 13 amino acids. The chain's CDR3 is CASRDPGDSPLHF. CDR3 nucleotides: TGTGCCAGCAGGGACCCCGGGGATTCACCCCTCCACTTT. The full variable domain, its missing parts supplied by reference TRBV19 and TRBJ1-6, is DGGITQSPKYLFRKEGQNVTLSCEQNLNHDAMYWYRQDPGQGLRLIYYSQIVNDFQKGDIAEGYSVSREKKESFPLTVTSAQKNPTAFYLCASRDPGDSPLHFGNGTRLTVT.